These T cell receptor beta chains were read from a single sample in a study of blood T cell repertoires in COVID-19. The table came from immunoSEQ multiplex PCR; TCRdb's copy has only in-frame clones and leaves some out. The sample records fewer than 350,000 clones, 70% to 90% being singletons. Sequencing was carried out using PBMCs or T cells enriched from blood (not recorded which). The receptors derive from a woman aged 40 to 50 who had recovered from COVID-19. Each CDR3 is given with its conserved first and last residue. Fields, in order: V gene, clone size, J gene, D gene, CDR3 protein, CDR3 DNA. A D gene is named only where the DNA matches it firmly. Some rows have no size entry. The others give once, few or many, or a class for an expanded clone.

V gene: TRBV5-4; clone size: NA; J gene: TRBJ1-1; D gene: TRBD1; CDR3 protein: CASSPQLRTGNMNTEAFF; CDR3 DNA: TGTGCCAGCAGCCCCCAGTTAAGGACAGGCAACATGAACACTGAAGCTTTCTTT
V gene: TRBV2; clone size: NA; J gene: TRBJ1-1; D gene: TRBD1; CDR3 protein: CASRKTGDSFF; CDR3 DNA: TGTGCCAGCAGGAAGACAGGGGACTCTTTCTTT
V gene: TRBV19; clone size: once; J gene: TRBJ2-1; D gene: TRBD1; CDR3 protein: CASSIPGQGASRTFYNEQFF; CDR3 DNA: TGTGCCAGTAGTATACCGGGACAGGGGGCCTCAAGGACTTTTTACAATGAGCAGTTCTTC
V gene: TRBV3-1/TRBV3-2; clone size: NA; J gene: TRBJ2-1; D gene: TRBD2; CDR3 protein: CASSQDFGLDLYEQFF; CDR3 DNA: TGTGCCAGCAGCCAAGACTTCGGACTAGATTTATACGAGCAGTTCTTC
V gene: TRBV29-1; clone size: NA; J gene: TRBJ2-1; D gene: TRBD2; CDR3 protein: CSVVEREGRNEQFF; CDR3 DNA: TGCAGCGTTGTAGAGCGGGAGGGCCGGAATGAGCAGTTCTTC
V gene: TRBV30; clone size: NA; J gene: TRBJ2-1; D gene: TRBD2; CDR3 protein: CAWSVGLAGYNEQFF; CDR3 DNA: TGTGCCTGGAGTGTAGGGCTAGCGGGCTACAATGAGCAGTTCTTC
V gene: TRBV11-3; clone size: NA; J gene: TRBJ2-5; D gene: NA; CDR3 protein: CASSLWSTKETQYF; CDR3 DNA: TGTGCCAGCAGCTTATGGTCAACAAAAGAGACCCAGTACTTC
V gene: TRBV3-1/TRBV3-2; clone size: NA; J gene: TRBJ2-4; D gene: TRBD2; CDR3 protein: CASSQERGALGNIQYF; CDR3 DNA: TGTGCCAGCAGCCAAGAGCGGGGGGCGCTTGGAAACATTCAGTACTTC
V gene: TRBV27; clone size: NA; J gene: TRBJ2-7; D gene: NA; CDR3 protein: CASRYGQGISYEQYF; CDR3 DNA: TGTGCCAGCAGATACGGGCAGGGAATCTCCTACGAGCAGTACTTC
V gene: TRBV9; clone size: NA; J gene: TRBJ2-7; D gene: TRBD1; CDR3 protein: CASSIGQGGYEQYF; CDR3 DNA: TGTGCCAGCAGCATCGGACAGGGGGGGTACGAGCAGTACTTC
V gene: TRBV19; clone size: NA; J gene: TRBJ1-4; D gene: TRBD1; CDR3 protein: CASSVRGLGNEKLFF; CDR3 DNA: TGTGCCAGTAGTGTCAGGGGGCTCGGTAATGAAAAACTGTTTTTT
V gene: TRBV30; clone size: NA; J gene: TRBJ2-7; D gene: NA; CDR3 protein: CAWGGFSYEQYF; CDR3 DNA: TGTGCCTGGGGGGGCTTCTCCTACGAGCAGTACTTC
V gene: TRBV5-6; clone size: NA; J gene: TRBJ2-7; D gene: TRBD1; CDR3 protein: CASSRTGWDEQYF; CDR3 DNA: TGTGCCAGCAGCCGGACAGGGTGGGACGAGCAGTACTTC
V gene: TRBV20-1; clone size: NA; J gene: TRBJ2-1; D gene: TRBD2; CDR3 protein: CSARDLAGQFF; CDR3 DNA: TGCAGTGCTAGAGACCTAGCGGGGCAGTTCTTC
V gene: TRBV2; clone size: NA; J gene: TRBJ2-1; D gene: NA; CDR3 protein: CASVGGGYNEQFF; CDR3 DNA: TGTGCCAGCGTCGGGGGAGGCTACAATGAGCAGTTCTTC
V gene: TRBV4-1; clone size: NA; J gene: TRBJ2-3; D gene: NA; CDR3 protein: CASSPQGRDTQYF; CDR3 DNA: TGCGCCAGCAGCCCCCAAGGCAGGGATACGCAGTATTTT
V gene: TRBV6-2/TRBV6-3; clone size: NA; J gene: TRBJ2-1; D gene: TRBD2; CDR3 protein: CASRPRGEYNEQFF; CDR3 DNA: TGTGCCAGCCGCCCCCGGGGGGAATACAATGAGCAGTTCTTC
V gene: TRBV7-2; clone size: NA; J gene: TRBJ2-2; D gene: NA; CDR3 protein: CAGSAGLLNTGELFF; CDR3 DNA: TGTGCCGGGTCTGCGGGCCTCCTCAACACCGGGGAGCTGTTTTTT
V gene: TRBV3-1/TRBV3-2; clone size: once; J gene: TRBJ1-2; D gene: NA; CDR3 protein: CASSQAAGARDGYTF; CDR3 DNA: TGTGCCAGCAGCCAAGCAGCGGGGGCGCGAGATGGCTACACCTTC
V gene: TRBV4-1; clone size: NA; J gene: TRBJ2-4; D gene: TRBD1; CDR3 protein: CASSQGTGGLPKNIQYF; CDR3 DNA: TGCGCCAGCAGCCAAGGTACAGGGGGTTTACCCAAAAACATTCAGTACTTC
V gene: TRBV7-2; clone size: NA; J gene: TRBJ1-2; D gene: TRBD1; CDR3 protein: CASSPTTGGLNGYTF; CDR3 DNA: TGTGCCAGCAGCCCTACTACAGGGGGCTTAAATGGCTACACCTTC
V gene: TRBV30; clone size: NA; J gene: TRBJ2-3; D gene: TRBD2; CDR3 protein: CAWSVRGGTDTQYF; CDR3 DNA: TGTGCCTGGAGTGTACGGGGGGGAACAGATACGCAGTATTTT
V gene: TRBV6-2/TRBV6-3; clone size: NA; J gene: TRBJ2-7; D gene: TRBD2; CDR3 protein: CASSATGTKNYEQYF; CDR3 DNA: TGTGCCAGCAGTGCCACCGGGACTAAGAATTACGAGCAGTACTTC
V gene: TRBV24-1; clone size: NA; J gene: TRBJ2-7; D gene: NA; CDR3 protein: CATSGVRSYEQYF; CDR3 DNA: TGTGCCACCAGTGGCGTTCGCTCCTACGAGCAGTACTTC
V gene: TRBV29-1; clone size: NA; J gene: TRBJ1-2; D gene: NA; CDR3 protein: CSVEDLYLGGYTF; CDR3 DNA: TGCAGCGTTGAAGATCTATACCTCGGGGGCTACACCTTC
V gene: TRBV7-6; clone size: NA; J gene: TRBJ2-2; D gene: TRBD1; CDR3 protein: CASSATGVANTGELFF; CDR3 DNA: TGTGCCAGCAGCGCAACAGGGGTTGCGAACACCGGGGAGCTGTTTTTT
V gene: TRBV12-3/TRBV12-4; clone size: NA; J gene: TRBJ1-1; D gene: NA; CDR3 protein: CASSLYGWEAFF; CDR3 DNA: TGTGCCAGCAGTTTATACGGGTGGGAAGCTTTCTTT
V gene: TRBV24-1; clone size: NA; J gene: TRBJ2-5; D gene: NA; CDR3 protein: CATAGRYQETQYF; CDR3 DNA: TGTGCCACGGCAGGGAGGTACCAAGAGACCCAGTACTTC
V gene: TRBV24-1; clone size: NA; J gene: TRBJ1-1; D gene: NA; CDR3 protein: CATSDHRGNTEAFF; CDR3 DNA: TGTGCCACCAGTGATCATCGGGGGAACACTGAAGCTTTCTTT
V gene: TRBV2; clone size: NA; J gene: TRBJ2-7; D gene: TRBD2; CDR3 protein: CASGLAAYEQYF; CDR3 DNA: TGTGCCAGCGGTCTAGCGGCCTACGAGCAGTACTTC
V gene: TRBV3-1/TRBV3-2; clone size: NA; J gene: TRBJ1-2; D gene: NA; CDR3 protein: CASSQVGAGHGYTF; CDR3 DNA: TGTGCCAGCAGCCAAGTAGGGGCGGGGCATGGCTACACCTTC
V gene: TRBV19; clone size: NA; J gene: TRBJ2-1; D gene: NA; CDR3 protein: CASRDFPSSYNEQFF; CDR3 DNA: TGTGCCAGTAGGGACTTCCCGAGCTCCTACAATGAGCAGTTCTTC
V gene: TRBV28; clone size: once; J gene: TRBJ1-5; D gene: NA; CDR3 protein: CASSFPGQPQHF; CDR3 DNA: TGTGCCAGCAGTTTCCCGGGTCAGCCCCAGCATTTT
V gene: TRBV5-6; clone size: NA; J gene: TRBJ1-2; D gene: NA; CDR3 protein: CASSARVYGYTF; CDR3 DNA: TGTGCCAGCAGCGCGAGGGTCTATGGCTACACCTTC
V gene: TRBV6-6; clone size: NA; J gene: TRBJ2-1; D gene: TRBD1; CDR3 protein: CASQPQGFDEQFF; CDR3 DNA: TGTGCCAGCCAACCACAGGGGTTCGATGAGCAGTTCTTC
V gene: TRBV19; clone size: NA; J gene: TRBJ1-5; D gene: TRBD1; CDR3 protein: CASSRGQGRGQPQHF; CDR3 DNA: TGTGCCAGTAGTAGGGGACAGGGGAGGGGGCAGCCCCAGCATTTT
V gene: TRBV13; clone size: NA; J gene: TRBJ2-7; D gene: NA; CDR3 protein: CASSLRTVHYEQYF; CDR3 DNA: TGTGCCAGCAGCTTACGTACAGTCCACTACGAGCAGTACTTC
V gene: TRBV4-1; clone size: NA; J gene: TRBJ2-2; D gene: TRBD2; CDR3 protein: CASSRTSSAGELFF; CDR3 DNA: TGCGCCAGCAGCCGGACTAGTAGCGCCGGGGAGCTGTTTTTT
V gene: TRBV7-2; clone size: NA; J gene: TRBJ2-3; D gene: TRBD1; CDR3 protein: CASSLRGLNTDTQYF; CDR3 DNA: TGTGCCAGCAGCTTAAGGGGGCTAAACACAGATACGCAGTATTTT
V gene: TRBV12-3/TRBV12-4; clone size: once; J gene: TRBJ1-4; D gene: NA; CDR3 protein: CASSPLSREKLFF; CDR3 DNA: TGTGCCAGCAGCCCCCTTTCTAGGGAAAAACTGTTTTTT
V gene: TRBV3-1/TRBV3-2; clone size: NA; J gene: TRBJ2-1; D gene: TRBD1; CDR3 protein: CASSRDRVGEQFF; CDR3 DNA: TGTGCCAGCAGCCGCGACAGGGTGGGGGAGCAGTTCTTC
V gene: TRBV7-3; clone size: NA; J gene: TRBJ2-3; D gene: TRBD2; CDR3 protein: CASSLTGLPESPTDTQYF; CDR3 DNA: TGTGCCAGCAGCTTAACGGGACTACCCGAGAGCCCAACAGATACGCAGTATTTT
V gene: TRBV7-2; clone size: NA; J gene: TRBJ2-1; D gene: TRBD2; CDR3 protein: CASSLILAGGSEQFF; CDR3 DNA: TGTGCCAGCAGCTTAATACTAGCGGGAGGTAGCGAGCAGTTCTTC
V gene: TRBV6-5; clone size: NA; J gene: TRBJ2-2; D gene: NA; CDR3 protein: CASSSRDTLRGELFF; CDR3 DNA: TGTGCCAGCAGTTCCCGGGATACTCTGCGGGGGGAGCTGTTTTTT
V gene: TRBV7-3; clone size: NA; J gene: TRBJ1-2; D gene: NA; CDR3 protein: CASRPQGRGNYGYTF; CDR3 DNA: TGTGCCAGCAGGCCCCAGGGGCGTGGGAACTATGGCTACACCTTC
V gene: TRBV28; clone size: once; J gene: TRBJ1-2; D gene: NA; CDR3 protein: CASTGGQNYGYTF; CDR3 DNA: TGTGCCAGCACGGGTGGCCAGAACTATGGCTACACCTTC
V gene: TRBV27; clone size: few; J gene: TRBJ1-1; D gene: NA; CDR3 protein: CASSFQGSDTEAFF; CDR3 DNA: TGTGCCAGCAGTTTCCAGGGGTCGGACACTGAAGCTTTCTTT
V gene: TRBV18; clone size: NA; J gene: TRBJ1-2; D gene: NA; CDR3 protein: CASSPDGQVDYTF; CDR3 DNA: TGTGCCAGCTCACCAGATGGGCAGGTCGACTACACCTTC
V gene: TRBV27; clone size: NA; J gene: TRBJ2-7; D gene: TRBD2; CDR3 protein: CASSLTSGGSYEQYF; CDR3 DNA: TGTGCCAGCAGCTTAACTAGCGGGGGGTCCTACGAGCAGTACTTC
V gene: TRBV6-5; clone size: NA; J gene: TRBJ1-2; D gene: TRBD1; CDR3 protein: CASTGQGGAYGYTF; CDR3 DNA: TGTGCCAGCACCGGGCAGGGGGGCGCATATGGCTACACCTTC
V gene: TRBV28; clone size: NA; J gene: TRBJ1-1; D gene: TRBD1; CDR3 protein: CASSLEGAISAFF; CDR3 DNA: TGTGCCAGCAGTTTGGAGGGGGCAATTTCAGCTTTCTTT
V gene: TRBV5-4; clone size: NA; J gene: TRBJ2-3; D gene: TRBD2; CDR3 protein: CASSSRLAASTDTQYF; CDR3 DNA: TGTGCCAGCAGTTCCAGACTAGCGGCTAGCACAGATACGCAGTATTTT
V gene: TRBV4-3; clone size: NA; J gene: TRBJ2-1; D gene: TRBD2; CDR3 protein: CASSQEASGGHEQFF; CDR3 DNA: TGCGCCAGCAGCCAAGAGGCTAGCGGGGGCCATGAGCAGTTCTTC
V gene: TRBV5-1; clone size: NA; J gene: TRBJ1-1; D gene: TRBD1; CDR3 protein: CASSLLQGPNTEAFF; CDR3 DNA: TGCGCCAGCAGCCTACTACAGGGGCCGAACACTGAAGCTTTCTTT
V gene: TRBV7-2; clone size: NA; J gene: TRBJ2-7; D gene: NA; CDR3 protein: CASSFLQGAHEQYF; CDR3 DNA: TGTGCCAGCAGCTTTTTACAGGGAGCCCACGAGCAGTACTTC
V gene: TRBV4-3; clone size: once; J gene: TRBJ1-4; D gene: TRBD1; CDR3 protein: CASSYRQGADEKLFF; CDR3 DNA: TGCGCCAGCAGCTATCGACAGGGGGCTGATGAAAAACTGTTTTTT
V gene: TRBV4-2; clone size: NA; J gene: TRBJ1-1; D gene: NA; CDR3 protein: CASSQDLSTEAFF; CDR3 DNA: TGTGCCAGCAGCCAAGATCTTAGCACTGAAGCTTTCTTT